One sample yielded the 8 T cell receptor beta chains listed below, sequenced in a study of cytomegalovirus exposure and HLA in healthy donors. The study ran its PCR with 60 Vbeta and 13 Jbeta primers. The protocol was immunoSEQ multiplex PCR, while the TCRdb copy is restricted to in-frame clones and leaves out a portion. The top ten clones hold 6% to 8% of a sample with 120,000 or so clones, nearly 80% of them seen once. The sample consisted of PBMCs. These receptor sequences come from a middle-aged woman in good health and CMV-seronegative.

This clone appeared a single time. The chain uses TRBV9 and TRBJ2-1; D remains unclear. The V and J ends lost 0 bases and 4 bases respectively, with 11 bases between them. The CDR3 length is 15 residues. In germline, CDR1 is SGDLS, CDR2 YYNGEE. CDR3 amino acids: CASSVGAGPYNEQFF. CDR3 coding DNA: TGTGCCAGCAGCGTAGGGGCAGGCCCATACAATGAGCAGTTCTTC.

This clone was found once. This chain connects TRBV5-1 to TRBJ1-2; unclear D gene. The CDR3 loop spans 13 amino acids. Germline V gene sequence: CDR1 SGHRS, CDR2 YFSETQ. Trimming took off 4 bases at V and 8 bases at J, with 15 bases between the two ends. This CDR3 is CASSPSTGNGYTF. The CDR3 coding sequence is TGCGCCAGCAGCCCAAGCACTGGTAACGGCTACACCTTC.

The V call is TRBV6-6, the J call TRBJ1-2; 10 bases map to TRBD1. V shed 6 bases and J 8 bases; nucleotides not matched to a gene: 9. The CDR3 is 14 residues long. Germline CDR1 reads MNHNY; CDR2 reads SVGAGI (reference sequence). CDR3: CASSFIGTGDGYTF. As DNA, the CDR3 is TGTGCCAGCAGCTTTATTGGGACAGGGGACGGCTACACCTTC.

This clone was found a few times. The chain uses TRBV9 and TRBJ2-2, with 8 bases that match TRBD2. The CDR3 loop spans 16 amino acids. From germline, CDR1 is SGDLS and CDR2 YYNGEE. Trimming removed 3 bases from V and 7 bases from J; junction bases left unmatched: 11. The CDR3 nucleotides read TGTGCCAGCAGCGCGGGACTAGGGGCTAGCATCGGGGAGCTGTTTTTT. As protein: CASSAGLGASIGELFF.

The rearrangement joins TRBV6-4 to TRBJ2-1; 14 positions agree with TRBD2. Germline V gene lookup returns CDR1 MRHNA and CDR2 SNTAGT. Trimming cost V 11 bases and J 8 bases; bases outside gene matches: 8. The CDR3 covers 14 residues. CDR3 nucleotide sequence: TGTGCCCGTGGGACTAGCGGGAGAACCGATGAGCAGTTCTTC. It codes for CARGTSGRTDEQFF.

This clone was recorded once. The chain joins TRBV4-1 to TRBJ2-5; 12 bases match TRBD2. V lost 2 bases, J lost 4 bases, and 2 bases stayed unmatched. The CDR3 consists of 15 residues. In germline, CDR1 is MGHRA, CDR2 YSYEKL. This chain's CDR3 is CASSQPGLAGETQYF. Written as DNA, the CDR3 is TGCGCCAGCAGCCAACCGGGACTAGCGGGAGAGACCCAGTACTTC.

V gene TRBV11-2 combines with J gene TRBJ2-5; maybe TRBD2 (5 bases). Germline V lookup: CDR1 SGHAT, CDR2 FQNNGV. The CDR3 consists of 16 residues. V was pared by 1 base and J by 1 base, with 13 bases between. The CDR3 sequence: CASSLGVAGSQETQYF. In DNA, the CDR3 is TGTGCCAGCAGCTTAGGAGTCGCGGGCAGCCAAGAGACCCAGTACTTC.

The chain is built from TRBV7-6 and TRBJ2-7; the D is unclear. The CDR3 consists of 17 residues. CDR1 and CDR2 (germline): SGHVS, FNYEAQ. V gave up 5 bases and J gave up 3 bases, with 23 bases separating them. CDR3 coding DNA: TGTGCCAGCAGCCCCCGAGGTGTCCCCTCCCCAATCTACGAGCAGTACTTC. It yields the protein CASSPRGVPSPIYEQYF.